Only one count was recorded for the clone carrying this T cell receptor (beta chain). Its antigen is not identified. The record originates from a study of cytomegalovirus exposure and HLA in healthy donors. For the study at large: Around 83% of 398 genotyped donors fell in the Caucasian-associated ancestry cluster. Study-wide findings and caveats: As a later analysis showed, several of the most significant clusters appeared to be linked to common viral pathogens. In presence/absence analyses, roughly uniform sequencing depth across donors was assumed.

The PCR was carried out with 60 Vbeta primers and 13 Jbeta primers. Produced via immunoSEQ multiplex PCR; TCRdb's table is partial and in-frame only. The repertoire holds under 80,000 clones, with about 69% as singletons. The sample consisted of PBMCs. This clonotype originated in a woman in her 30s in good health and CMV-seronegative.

CDR3 residues: CASSDTGQPQHF. As DNA, the CDR3 is TGTGCCAGCAGCGATACCGGGCAGCCCCAGCATTTT. The chain is built from TRBV27 and TRBJ1-5; D unclear. Trimming stripped 6 bases from V and 7 bases from J, with 10 bases between. The length of the CDR3 is 12 residues. CDR1 and CDR2 from the germline V gene are MNHEY and SMNVEV (reference sequence).